The sample holds one count of the clone carrying this T cell receptor beta chain. Its antigen is not identified. The sample comes from a study of T cell clones after liver transplantation. Study-wide background: Tolerance: complete withdrawal held at least one year, liver enzymes staying within twice normal. Timepoints were pre-transplant, pre-withdrawal, and after withdrawal was completed or failed.

Overall study results and limits: These preliminary findings come from unstandardized post-transplant sampling times. Migration into the graft, not deletion, may explain lost graft donor-reactive T cells.

Trimming removed 0 bases at V and 7 bases at J, with 22 bases between. This CDR3 is built from 17 residues. In germline, CDR1 is SGHRS, CDR2 YFSETQ. Using immunoSEQ multiplex PCR, the repertoire was profiled, and TCRdb retains in-frame clones only, with some absent. Of 50,000 to 55,000 clones in the sample, 55% to 85% are singletons; the top ten hold around 9.5%. The sequencing here drew on CD4+ T cells from blood, taken roughly 56 months after liver transplant. The source is a human patient who received a liver transplant. These T cells may partly come from the graft donor. The chain recombines TRBV5-1 with TRBJ1-2; a weak D match, TRBD1 (6 bases). The CDR3 coding sequence is TGCGCCAGCAGCTTGGCCGGGATAGGGGGAATGGTTGGTGGCTACACCTTC. This sequence encodes CASSLAGIGGMVGGYTF.